A single sample is the source of the 26 T cell receptor beta chains below, sequenced in a study of cytomegalovirus exposure and HLA in healthy donors. The assay was immunoSEQ multiplex PCR, and TCRdb's table has in-frame clones only and misses some. The sample includes 110,000 or so clones, about 85% of them seen just once. Input material: PBMCs. These receptor sequences come from a woman aged 18-29 years in good health and CMV-seropositive.

The chain recombines TRBV19 with TRBJ2-1; 11 nucleotides agree with TRBD2. The CDR3 is 15 residues long. Per germline, CDR1 LNHDA and CDR2 SQIVND (reference sequence). Germline trimming cut 4 bases from V and 7 bases from J; bases unmatched to any gene: 6. CDR3 sequence: CASSTTSGRSNEQFF. The CDR3 region has the DNA TGTGCCAGTAGTACTACTAGCGGGAGATCAAATGAGCAGTTCTTC.

There are a few counts of this clone. This sequence joins TRBV6-6 and TRBJ2-5; 7 nucleotides agree with TRBD2. This CDR3 is built from 14 residues. Germline-derived CDR1 and CDR2 are MNHNY and SVGAGI (reference sequence). Trimming at V came to 0 bases and at J to 5 bases, leaving 3 bases not matched to a gene. CDR3 sequence: CASSYSWGGETQYF. In nucleotides, the CDR3 is TGTGCCAGCAGTTACTCATGGGGGGGGGAGACCCAGTACTTC.

This clone was seen once. V usage is TRBV5-1 and J usage is TRBJ2-1; TRBD2 might be the D (7 bases). Germline CDR1 SGHRS, CDR2 YFSETQ. CDR3 length: 16 residues. The V and J ends lost 6 bases and 8 bases respectively, with 24 bases between them. CDR3 bases: TGCGCCAGCACCTCCCGCGGGGGCACGAGCGGTCATGAGCAGTTCTTC. It encodes CASTSRGGTSGHEQFF.

This chain connects TRBV20-1 to TRBJ1-1; 8 bases line up with TRBD1. CDR1 is DFQATT, CDR2 SNEGSKA, per germline (reference sequence). This CDR3 spans 11 amino acids. V was pared by 5 bases and J by 11 bases, with 7 bases of the junction left unmatched. CDR3 amino acids: CSAHGQGRAFF. The CDR3 DNA is TGCAGTGCTCACGGACAGGGTAGGGCTTTCTTT.

V and J are TRBV7-3 and TRBJ1-2; unclear D gene. The length of the CDR3 is 13 residues. The ends were cut back, 1 base at V and 6 bases at J, with 9 bases in the middle. Germline CDR1 SGHTA, CDR2 FQGTGA. Here the CDR3 reads CASSLNLFDGYTF. The DNA of the CDR3 is TGTGCCAGCAGCTTAAATCTTTTTGATGGCTACACCTTC.

V usage is TRBV19 and J usage is TRBJ1-2; 7 bases match TRBD1. CDR1 is LNHDA, CDR2 SQIVND, per germline (reference sequence). V gave up 4 bases and J gave up 4 bases; unmatched junction bases: 9. This CDR3 is built from 15 residues. CDR3 sequence reads: CASSNIRQGSYGYTF. For the CDR3, the DNA is TGTGCCAGTAGTAATATAAGACAGGGATCCTATGGCTACACCTTC.

The rearrangement uses TRBV7-8 and TRBJ2-7; the match to TRBD2 covers 11 bases. This CDR3 region has 13 residues. V shed 7 bases, J shed 4 bases, and the junction held 3 bases outside the gene matches. Germline V gene data show CDR1 as SGHVS and CDR2 as FQNEAQ. The CDR3 is CASTLAGGYEQYF. The CDR3 DNA follows: TGTGCCAGCACCCTAGCGGGAGGATACGAGCAGTACTTC.

The chain is built from TRBV6-5 and TRBJ1-6; D is uncertain. CDR3 size: 15 residues. Germline CDR1 reads MNHEY; CDR2 reads SVGAGI. Deletions cut 6 bases from V and 1 base from J, with 10 bases between. In DNA form, the CDR3 reads TGTGCCAGCAGCACCCGGGTGTCCTATAATTCACCCCTCCACTTT. It yields the protein CASSTRVSYNSPLHF.

The rearrangement uses TRBV28 and TRBJ1-2, with D uncertain. The ends were cut back, 3 bases at V and 6 bases at J, with 2 bases in the middle. CDR1 is MDHEN, CDR2 SYDVKM, per germline. This CDR3 has 10 amino acids. The CDR3 bases are TGTGCCAGCAGTTTCGATGGCTACACCTTC. Translation gives CASSFDGYTF.

This clone has only one observation. The chain carries TRBV5-8 and TRBJ2-7, with TRBD1 identical over 8 bases. Germline V gene data show CDR1 as SGHTS and CDR2 as YDEGEE. The CDR3 extends over 15 amino acids. The trim removed 1 base at V and 5 bases at J, leaving 8 bases unmatched. The CDR3 region is CASSLTQGVLDEQYF. CDR3 coding DNA: TGTGCCAGCAGCTTGACACAGGGGGTGCTTGACGAGCAGTACTTC.

This chain connects TRBV9 to TRBJ1-2; D possibly corresponds to TRBD1 (5 bases). With 0 bases removed from V and 5 bases from J, the gap between germline ends came to 8 bases. Germline loops: CDR1 SGDLS, CDR2 YYNGEE. The length of the CDR3 is 13 residues. CDR3 region: CASSVDTGYGYTF. DNA for the CDR3: TGTGCCAGCAGCGTAGACACAGGATATGGCTACACCTTC.

This chain links TRBV5-6 with TRBJ2-1; 7 nucleotides agree with TRBD2. The J segment lost 4 bases and the V segment lost 5 bases, leaving 21 bases of the junction unmatched. The germline V gene has CDR1 SGHDT and CDR2 YYEEEE. This CDR3 has 19 residues. CDR3 DNA: TGTGCCAGCAGGCACTCGCGAGGGGCCAGAATAGCGGGTTACAATGAGCAGTTCTTC. It yields the protein CASRHSRGARIAGYNEQFF.

This chain uses TRBV28 with TRBJ1-5; 11 bases map to TRBD1. This CDR3 has 16 residues. CDR1 is MDHEN and CDR2 is SYDVKM in the germline V gene. J was trimmed by 7 bases and V by 5 bases; bases with no gene match: 10. CDR3: CASSLLPGQGGQPQHF. The CDR3 DNA is TGTGCCAGCAGTCTTCTCCCGGGACAGGGGGGACAGCCCCAGCATTTT.

This rearrangement joins TRBV13 to TRBJ2-2; D gene unclear. CDR3 length equals 13 residues. Germline V lookup: CDR1 PRHDT, CDR2 FYEKMQ (reference sequence). The germline V and J ends were trimmed by 6 bases and 3 bases, with 8 bases remaining between them. The CDR3 loop reads CASSPRYTGELFF. CDR3 bases: TGTGCCAGCAGTCCTCGTTACACCGGGGAGCTGTTTTTT.

The rearrangement uses TRBV5-1 and TRBJ1-2; 9 bases are a match to TRBD1. CDR3 length: 14 amino acids. V shed 5 bases, J shed 8 bases, and the junction held 10 bases outside the gene matches. Germline loops: CDR1 SGHRS, CDR2 YFSETQ. CDR3 residues: CASSPDRGGFGYTF. In DNA form, the CDR3 reads TGCGCCAGCAGTCCGGACAGGGGAGGGTTCGGCTACACCTTC.

This chain links TRBV6-1 with TRBJ2-7; D remains unclear. The CDR3 sequence is 15 residues long. With 2 bases removed from V and 2 bases from J, the gap between germline ends came to 13 bases. Germline CDR1 is MNHNS and CDR2 is SASEGT. The CDR3 sequence: CASSENRRGTYEQYF. Written as DNA, the CDR3 is TGTGCCAGCAGTGAAAATCGGCGAGGTACCTACGAGCAGTACTTC.

The V and J genes are TRBV18 and TRBJ2-7, with TRBD2 matching over 14 bases. Germline CDR1 and CDR2: KGHSH and LQKENI. The CDR3 covers 18 residues. Germline trimming cut 1 base from V and 5 bases from J; bases unmatched to any gene: 10. DNA for the CDR3: TGTGCCAGCTCACCACTCGGGCCGGGGACTAGCGGGAGCGACGAGCAGTACTTC. This translates into CASSPLGPGTSGSDEQYF.

V and J are TRBV28 and TRBJ2-7; TRBD1 matches 8 bases. The ends lost 3 bases at V and 2 bases at J; junction bases unmatched: 6. The germline V gene encodes CDR1 MDHEN and CDR2 SYDVKM. The CDR3 sequence is 15 residues long. The CDR3 bases are TGTGCCAGCAGTTTCACCGGGACAGGCGCCTACGAGCAGTACTTC. Protein: CASSFTGTGAYEQYF.

The chain couples TRBV13 to TRBJ2-3; 8 bases match TRBD2. This CDR3 has 20 amino acids. V was pared by 2 bases and J by 7 bases, with 23 bases of the junction left unmatched. Germline V lookup: CDR1 PRHDT, CDR2 FYEKMQ (reference sequence). CDR3 amino acids: CASSLQVGPRGLGLFNTQYF. CDR3 nucleotides: TGTGCCAGCAGCTTACAGGTGGGCCCGAGGGGACTAGGCCTATTCAATACGCAGTATTTT.

This chain connects TRBV10-3 to TRBJ2-1, with 8 positions matching TRBD2. The V segment lost 7 bases and the J segment 6 bases; nucleotides outside the gene matches: 5. The CDR3 length is 13 residues. Looked up from germline, CDR1 is ENHRY and CDR2 is SYGVKD. The CDR3 is CAIMPGGRNEQFF. CDR3 nucleotides: TGTGCCATCATGCCGGGAGGGCGCAATGAGCAGTTCTTC.

This clone was seen only a few times. The chain joins TRBV2 to TRBJ1-2; no reliable D call. Trimming removed 1 base from V and 13 bases from J, with 13 bases in between. The CDR3 sequence is 12 residues long. Per germline, CDR1 SNHLY and CDR2 FYNNEI. CDR3 nucleotides: TGTGCCAGCAGTGAAGGGGCAGGCCTCCTCACCTTC. Translation: CASSEGAGLLTF.

This rearrangement joins TRBV5-1 to TRBJ2-3; the match to TRBD2 covers 9 bases. CDR1 SGHRS and CDR2 YFSETQ come from the germline V gene. The J segment lost 6 bases and the V segment lost 0 bases, leaving 8 bases of the junction unmatched. The CDR3 spans 16 residues. Here the CDR3 reads CASSLAASGVLDTQYF. DNA of the CDR3: TGCGCCAGCAGCTTGGCCGCTAGCGGGGTTTTGGATACGCAGTATTTT.

The CDR3 protein is CSVTGGAGNTIYF. CDR3 DNA sequence: TGCAGCGTAACAGGAGGGGCTGGAAACACCATATATTTT. The chain couples TRBV29-1 to TRBJ1-3; tentative D call: TRBD1 (5 bases). The CDR3 runs 13 residues. With 6 bases removed from V and 2 bases from J, the gap between germline ends came to 11 bases. Germline V CDR1 and CDR2: SQVTM, ANQGSEA.

This chain connects TRBV28 to TRBJ2-3, with D possibly being TRBD2 (6 bases). With 3 bases removed from V and 5 bases from J, the gap between germline ends came to 6 bases. Germline V CDR1 and CDR2: MDHEN, SYDVKM. This CDR3 has 12 residues. CDR3 protein: CASSFGGDTQYF. The DNA for the CDR3 is TGTGCCAGCAGTTTCGGGGGAGATACGCAGTATTTT.

The chain employs TRBV27 and TRBJ2-5; TRBD2 matches 8 bases. Trimming removed 4 bases from V and 6 bases from J; junction bases left unmatched: 10. The CDR3 totals 15 residues. Germline V gene lookup returns CDR1 MNHEY and CDR2 SMNVEV (reference sequence). CDR3 in DNA: TGTGCCAGCAGTTGGGCCGGGAGGGCCGGAAAGACCCAGTACTTC. Its translation: CASSWAGRAGKTQYF.

A single count supports this clone. The chain is built from TRBV27 and TRBJ1-2, with 8 bases lining up with TRBD1. With V trimmed by 0 bases and J by 5 bases, 5 bases remained unmatched. Germline CDR1 MNHEY, CDR2 SMNVEV (reference sequence). The CDR3 sequence is 15 residues long. The CDR3 DNA reads TGTGCCAGCAGTTTATCGGGGACAGGATTATATGGCTACACCTTC. It is translated as CASSLSGTGLYGYTF.